This T cell receptor beta chain emerged from a study of response to subunit inactivated influenza vaccine. TCRdb called the RT-PCR reads again in MiXCR, with one record for every CDR3 protein. The profile shows more than 250,000 distinct CDR3 sequences, about a fifth of them singletons. The V and J ends lost 3 bases and 6 bases respectively, with 11 bases between them. The CDR3 has 13 amino acids. Sequencing used PBMCs from blood, obtained 21 months after vaccination. The rearrangement joins TRBV12-3 or TRBV12-4 to TRBJ1-1; D remains unclear. The sequence derives from a man in his fifties or sixties who received an inactivated influenza vaccine. The CDR3 protein is CASSFGGSSEAFF. Written as DNA, the CDR3 is TGTGCCAGCAGTTTCGGAGGGAGCTCTGAAGCTTTCTTT.